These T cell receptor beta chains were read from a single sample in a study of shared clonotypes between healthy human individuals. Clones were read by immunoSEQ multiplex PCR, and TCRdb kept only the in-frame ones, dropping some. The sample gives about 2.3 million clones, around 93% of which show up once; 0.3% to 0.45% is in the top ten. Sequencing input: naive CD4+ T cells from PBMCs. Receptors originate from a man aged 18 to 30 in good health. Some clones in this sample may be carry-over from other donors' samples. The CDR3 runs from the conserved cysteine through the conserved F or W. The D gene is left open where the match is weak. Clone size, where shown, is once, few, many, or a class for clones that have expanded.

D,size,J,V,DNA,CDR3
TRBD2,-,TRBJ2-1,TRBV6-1,TGTGCCGGGCGGCCGGGACTAGCTTACAATGAGCAGTTCTTC,CAGRPGLAYNEQFF
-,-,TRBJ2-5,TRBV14,TGTGCCAGCAGCCAGAACAGGGTGGGCCAAGAGACCCAGTACTTC,CASSQNRVGQETQYF
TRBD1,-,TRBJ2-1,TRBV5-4,TGTGCCAGCAGCCGGGATCGTTGGGGACAGGGAAGCTCCTACAATGAGCAGTTCTTC,CASSRDRWGQGSSYNEQFF
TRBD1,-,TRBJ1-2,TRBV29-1,TGCAGCGCCGGGGGTACAGGGGGTTTTGGCTACACCTTC,CSAGGTGGFGYTF
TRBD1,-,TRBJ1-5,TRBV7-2,TGTGCCAGCAGCCGGGACAGGGGTAATCAGCCCCAGCATTTT,CASSRDRGNQPQHF
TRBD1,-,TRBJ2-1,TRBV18,TGTGCCAGCTCACCAAAGGACAGGGATTACAATGAGCAGTTCTTC,CASSPKDRDYNEQFF
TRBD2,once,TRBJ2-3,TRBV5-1,TGCGCCAGCAGCTCGGGACTAGCGGTTAACACAGATACGCAGTATTTT,CASSSGLAVNTDTQYF
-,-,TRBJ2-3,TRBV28,TGTGCCAGCAGTTTTGAAGGGGTTACGCAGTATTTT,CASSFEGVTQYF
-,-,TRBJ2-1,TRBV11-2,TGTGCCAGCAGCCCTTGGATCTCTCCCTACAATGAGCAGTTCTTC,CASSPWISPYNEQFF
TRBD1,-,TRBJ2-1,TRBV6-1,TGTGCCAGCACCAAGACAGGGGGCCTAATCAATGAGCAGTTCTTC,CASTKTGGLINEQFF
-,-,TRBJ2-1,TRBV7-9,TGTGCCAGCAGCTTAGCGAGGTCTAATGAGCAGTTCTTC,CASSLARSNEQFF
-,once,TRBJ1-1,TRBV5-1,TGCGCCAGCAGCTTGTGGGGGCTCGTGAACACTGAAGCTTTCTTT,CASSLWGLVNTEAFF
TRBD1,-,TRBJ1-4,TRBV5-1,TGCGCCAGCAGAGGACAGGTAACTGCAACTAATGAAAAACTGTTTTTT,CASRGQVTATNEKLFF
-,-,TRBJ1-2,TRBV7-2,TGTGCCAGCAGCTTCCCATCCCCCGGCTATGGCTACACCTTC,CASSFPSPGYGYTF
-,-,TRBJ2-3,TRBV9,TGTGCCAGCAGCGTAGCGGGACTCCCTACGCAGTATTTT,CASSVAGLPTQYF
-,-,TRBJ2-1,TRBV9,TGTGCCAGCAGCGTATCCCCCTCTGGTGAGCAGTTCTTC,CASSVSPSGEQFF
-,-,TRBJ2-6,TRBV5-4,TGTGCCAGCAGCTACCTACCTCTGGCGGCCAACGTCCTGACTTTC,CASSYLPLAANVLTF
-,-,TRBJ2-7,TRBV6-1,TGTGCCAGCACCGCCGGACTCACCTTCGGGGAGCAGTACTTC,CASTAGLTFGEQYF
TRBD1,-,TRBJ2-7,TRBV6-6,TGTGCCAGCAGTTACCCGGGACAGGGAGCCTACGAGCAGTACTTC,CASSYPGQGAYEQYF
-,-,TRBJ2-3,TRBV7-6,TGTGCCAGCAGCTTATCTAGTACCCCCCCGCAGTATTTT,CASSLSSTPPQYF
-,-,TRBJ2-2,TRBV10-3,TGTGCCATCAGTGCCCAGGGTGGGACCGGGGAGCTGTTTTTT,CAISAQGGTGELFF
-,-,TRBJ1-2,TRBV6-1,TGTGCCAGCAGTGAAAGCGGACCCCTCGTCTATGGCTACACCTTC,CASSESGPLVYGYTF
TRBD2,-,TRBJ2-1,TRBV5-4,TGTGCCAGCAGCTTGAGCGGGGGCTACAATGAGCAGTTCTTC,CASSLSGGYNEQFF
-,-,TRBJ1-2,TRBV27,TGTGCCAGCAGTACGGGGCGCTCGTTATTTGGCTACACCTTC,CASSTGRSLFGYTF
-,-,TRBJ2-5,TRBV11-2,TGTGCCAGCAGCTTAGATAGACGGATACGAAAAGAGACCCAGTACTTC,CASSLDRRIRKETQYF
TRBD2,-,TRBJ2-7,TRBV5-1,TGCGCCAGCAGCCCAGGACTAGCGGAAAGGGTCCACGAGCAGTACTTC,CASSPGLAERVHEQYF
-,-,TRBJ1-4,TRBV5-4,TGTGCCAGCAGCGCGGGACGGACTAATGAAAAACTGTTTTTT,CASSAGRTNEKLFF
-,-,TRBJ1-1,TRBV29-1,TGCAGCGCAGGACGGAAGATGAACACTGAAGCTTTCTTT,CSAGRKMNTEAFF
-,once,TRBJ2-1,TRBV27,TGTGCCAGCAGTTTTCTCAGGGCTAACCCCTACAATGAGCAGTTCTTC,CASSFLRANPYNEQFF
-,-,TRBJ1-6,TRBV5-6,TGTGCCAGCAGCAGGACAGTCGATTCACCCCTCCACTTT,CASSRTVDSPLHF
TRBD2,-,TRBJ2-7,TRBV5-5,TGTGCCAGCAGCTTGCGGCTAGCGGGTGCCGACGAGCAGTACTTC,CASSLRLAGADEQYF
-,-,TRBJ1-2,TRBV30,TGTGCCTGGAGTGTACCTTTCCGGAGTAACTATGGCTACACCTTC,CAWSVPFRSNYGYTF
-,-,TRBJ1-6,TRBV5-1,TGCGCCAGCAGCTTAGGTCCGAATTCACCCCTCCACTTT,CASSLGPNSPLHF
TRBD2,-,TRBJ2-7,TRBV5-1,TGCGCCAGCTCTACTAGCGGGGGAACCTACGAGCAGTACTTC,CASSTSGGTYEQYF